The 14 T cell receptor beta chains listed next were all sequenced from one sample in a study of post-analysis software for immune sequencing data. Overall study results and limits: When patients were compared with controls, 4 or 5 TRBV segments were more frequent, TRBV5-6, TRBV5-1 and TRBV20-1 among them.

Each TCR beta cDNA library carried unique molecular identifiers. A single record per CDR3 protein comes from TCRdb applying MiXCR to the PCR reads. The sample holds under 900,000 distinct CDR3 sequences, about 53% seen once. For these TCRs, the target antigens are not known. The sequenced material came from blood. All receptors derive from a girl aged 10 to 17 with multiple sclerosis.

V is TRBV24-1 and J is TRBJ2-1; 11 nucleotides align to TRBD1. The CDR3 sequence is 15 residues long. Germline values: CDR1 KGHDR, CDR2 SFDVKD. The J segment lost 7 bases and the V segment lost 9 bases, leaving 10 bases of the junction unmatched. CDR3 sequence reads: CATGKWTGGRNEQFF. CDR3 coding DNA: TGTGCCACCGGGAAATGGACAGGGGGCAGAAATGAGCAGTTCTTC.

The chain joins TRBV7-2 to TRBJ2-5; TRBD2 is a possible D gene (7 bases). The V end lost 3 bases, the J end lost 2 bases, and 10 bases lay between the germline ends. Germline CDR1 and CDR2: SGHTA and FQGNSA. The CDR3 is made up of 14 amino acids. The CDR3 region is CASSLSGTQETQYF. The CDR3 DNA reads as TGTGCCAGCAGCTTGAGCGGGACACAAGAGACCCAGTACTTC.

CDR3 region: CASSPTGRVEKLFF. DNA for the CDR3: TGTGCCAGCAGCCCAACAGGGAGGGTCGAAAAACTGTTTTTT. The chain joins TRBV5-6 to TRBJ1-4; TRBD1 might be the D (6 bases). Germline V CDR1 and CDR2: SGHDT, YYEEEE. Trimming removed 4 bases from V and 8 bases from J, with 15 bases in between. The CDR3 is made up of 14 amino acids.

The chain links TRBV5-1 to TRBJ2-5; 10 bases line up with TRBD2. Germline-derived CDR1 and CDR2 are SGHRS and YFSETQ. This CDR3 is 16 amino acids long. The trim removed 3 bases at V and 1 base at J, leaving 6 bases unmatched. The CDR3 DNA reads as TGCGCCAGCAGCTCCCTTCTAGCGGGGGCCCAAGAGACCCAGTACTTC. Translation: CASSSLLAGAQETQYF.

In its sample, this clonotype was seen a few times. The rearrangement joins TRBV3-1 to TRBJ2-1, with no clear D. The germline gives CDR1 LGHDT, CDR2 YNNKEL (reference sequence). The V and J ends lost 0 bases and 0 bases respectively, with 15 bases between them. The CDR3 loop spans 18 amino acids. The CDR3 reads CASSQDIRVGPSYNEQFF. CDR3 in DNA: TGTGCCAGCAGCCAAGATATCAGAGTAGGTCCCTCCTACAATGAGCAGTTCTTC.

This clonotype was counted between two and nine times. V usage is TRBV4-1 and J usage is TRBJ1-6; 8 bases are shared with TRBD1. The CDR3 is 18 residues long. V was pared by 4 bases and J by 10 bases, with 18 bases of the junction left unmatched. The germline V gene encodes CDR1 MGHRA and CDR2 YSYEKL. Here the CDR3 reads CASSLIGGQGAYYSPLHF. Here the CDR3 DNA reads TGCGCCAGCAGCCTTATCGGGGGGCAGGGGGCCTACTACTCACCCCTCCACTTT.

V is TRBV7-2 and J is TRBJ2-5, with 11 bases that match TRBD2. V gave up 3 bases and J gave up 6 bases; unmatched junction bases: 3. The CDR3 is 14 amino acids. Germline lookup yields CDR1 SGHTA and CDR2 FQGNSA. The CDR3 spells CASSFTSGGQTQYF. The DNA for the CDR3 is TGTGCCAGCAGCTTTACTAGCGGGGGCCAGACCCAGTACTTC.

V gene TRBV12-3 or TRBV12-4 combines with J gene TRBJ2-5; TRBD1 matches at 8 bases. The closer fit of TRBJ2-7 to the DNA end suggests the J call may be wrong. The CDR3 contains 15 residues. The CDR3 region is CASSPYDRGSYEQYF. The CDR3 DNA is TGTGCCAGCAGTCCCTATGACAGGGGATCCTACGAGCAGTACTTC.

The chain has TRBV7-3 and TRBJ1-2; TRBD1 matches at 9 bases. CDR1 is SGHTA and CDR2 is FQGTGA in the germline V gene. The CDR3 spans 15 residues. Unmatched junction bases numbered 8, after V lost 5 bases and J lost 4 bases. The CDR3 bases are TGTGCCAGCAGCCCCCGGACAGGGGACGGCTATGGCTACACCTTC. Translated, it gives CASSPRTGDGYGYTF.

The V call is TRBV18, the J call TRBJ2-5, with 8 bases identical to TRBD1. TRBJ2-4 explains the end of the DNA better; the J call may be wrong. This CDR3 is built from 15 residues. Germline CDR1 KGHSH, CDR2 LQKENI. CDR3 in DNA: TGTGCCAGCTCACCGGTCCAGGGGGCCGGAAACATTCAGTACTTC. This translates into CASSPVQGAGNIQYF.

This clonotype appeared a few times. The chain employs TRBV10-3 and TRBJ2-3; 14 bases are a match to TRBD2. The V gene's germline CDR1 is ENHRY and CDR2 SYGVKD. This CDR3 comprises 15 residues. The ends lost 9 bases at V and 1 base at J; junction bases unmatched: 3. For the CDR3, the DNA is TGTGCCATGGGGACTAGCGGGGGAGGCACAGATACGCAGTATTTT. Translation gives CAMGTSGGGTDTQYF.

The chain has TRBV7-9 and TRBJ2-1; D ambiguous. The V end was cut by 7 bases, the J end by 5 bases, with 12 bases between. Per germline, CDR1 SEHNR and CDR2 FQNEAQ (reference sequence). The CDR3 loop spans 13 amino acids. In DNA, the CDR3 is TGTGCCAGCAAGAGGCAGGTGGACAATGAGCAGTTCTTC. It encodes CASKRQVDNEQFF.

This chain joins TRBV27 and TRBJ2-5, with 7 bases identical to TRBD1. Germline V lookup: CDR1 MNHEY, CDR2 SMNVEV (reference sequence). The V segment lost 7 bases and the J segment 3 bases; nucleotides outside the gene matches: 5. This CDR3 is built from 13 residues. CDR3 loop: CASTSDREETQYF. For the CDR3, the DNA is TGTGCCAGCACTTCCGACAGGGAAGAGACCCAGTACTTC.

This clonotype was detected a few times. This chain links TRBV10-3 with TRBJ2-3; TRBD2 agrees at 7 bases. CDR1 is ENHRY, CDR2 SYGVKD, per germline. The ends lost 0 bases at V and 6 bases at J; junction bases unmatched: 9. This CDR3 region has 16 residues. This CDR3 reads CAISESAGEWVDTQYF. The CDR3 nucleotides read TGTGCCATCAGTGAGTCGGCGGGGGAATGGGTGGATACGCAGTATTTT.